This T cell receptor (beta chain) was identified during a study of blood T cells in healthy people across ages. The people who gave samples were healthy Caucasians from Russia, aged about 6 to 95. As concerns this clonotype: Its antigen remains unidentified.

Whole-study findings and limits: Older individuals had lower TCR beta diversity per million T cells (the decline was roughly linear).

Through a sample-barcoded 5' primer and a J-beta primer mix, a second PCR was run for roughly 7 to 11 cycles. CDR3-containing paired-end reads numbering at least 3 million came from each sample. MiXCR was run by TCRdb on the 5' RACE reads, yielding one entry per CDR3 protein. This table holds about 800,000 distinct CDR3 sequences, 25% found once. CDR1 and CDR2 from the germline V gene are SGHNT and YYREEE (reference sequence). The CDR3 is made up of 14 amino acids. V was clipped by 1 base and J by 7 bases, with 14 bases between them. The same specimen was also included in a second study, on T cells of mothers and their children. That study reports: Biologically related mothers and children overlapped slightly more than unrelated pairs, a non-significant difference.

Sequencing input: blood. The chain joins TRBV5-4 to TRBJ2-5, with D possibly being TRBD1 (6 bases). This clonotype was obtained from a boy between 10 and 17 years old in good health. The CDR3 DNA is TGTGCCAGCAGCTTGAGTTCAGGGGAAGGGACCCAGTACTTC. It is translated as CASSLSSGEGTQYF. Combining the CDR3 with reference TRBV5-4 and TRBJ2-5 gives the whole variable domain ETGVTQSPTHLIKTRGQQVTLRCSSQSGHNTVSWYQQALGQGPQFIFQYYREEENGRGNFPPRFSGLQFPNYSSELNVNALELDDSALYLCASSLSSGEGTQYFGPGTRLLVL.